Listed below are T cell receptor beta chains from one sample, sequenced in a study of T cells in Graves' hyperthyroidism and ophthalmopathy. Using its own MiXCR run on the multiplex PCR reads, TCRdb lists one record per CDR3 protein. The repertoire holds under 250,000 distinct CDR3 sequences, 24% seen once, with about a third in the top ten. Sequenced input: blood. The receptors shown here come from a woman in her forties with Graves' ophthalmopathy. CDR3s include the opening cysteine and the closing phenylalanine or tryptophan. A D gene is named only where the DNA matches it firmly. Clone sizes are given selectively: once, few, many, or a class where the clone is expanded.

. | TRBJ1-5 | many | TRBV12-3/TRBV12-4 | TGTGCCAGCAGACCAGACACTAGCAATCAGCCCCAGCATTTT | CASRPDTSNQPQHF
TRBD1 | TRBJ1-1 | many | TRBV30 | TGTGCCTGGGGGAGACCTCCCCCGCGGACAGGGCCAAACACTGAAGCTTTCTTT | CAWGRPPPRTGPNTEAFF
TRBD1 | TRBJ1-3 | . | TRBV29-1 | TGCAGCGTTTGGAAGGACAGGGCTGGAAACACCATATATTTT | CSVWKDRAGNTIYF
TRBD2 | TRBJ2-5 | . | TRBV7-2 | TGTGCCAGCAGCCTGACCTTTTCTAGCGGGAGGAAGACCCAGTACTTC | CASSLTFSSGRKTQYF
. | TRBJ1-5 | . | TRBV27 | TGTGCCAGCAGTAGGGGGATGGGCAATCAGCCCCAGCATTTT | CASSRGMGNQPQHF
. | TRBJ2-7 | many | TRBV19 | TGTGCCAGTAGTACTTGGAGGGAGCCCCCCTACGAGCAGTACTTC | CASSTWREPPYEQYF
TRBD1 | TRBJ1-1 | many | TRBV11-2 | TGTGCCAGCAGCTTAGGGGACAGGAACACTGAAGCTTTCTTT | CASSLGDRNTEAFF
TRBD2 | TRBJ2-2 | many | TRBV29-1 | TGCAGCGGCACCGGGACTAGCGGGACGAACACCGGGGAGCTGTTTTTT | CSGTGTSGTNTGELFF
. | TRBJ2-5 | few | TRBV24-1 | TGTGCCAGCAGTGACGGGACACCCCGGTACTTC | CASSDGTPRYF
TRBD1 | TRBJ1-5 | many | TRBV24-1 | TGTGCCACCTCCGGACAGGGGGATGGGCAGCCCCAGCATTTT | CATSGQGDGQPQHF
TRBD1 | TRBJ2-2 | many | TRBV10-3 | TGTGCCATCAGTGAAGGACAGGACCGCTTCCCGACCGGGGAGCTGTTTTTT | CAISEGQDRFPTGELFF
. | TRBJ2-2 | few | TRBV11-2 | TGTGCCAGCAGCTTAAGTCCTTATGTGGACACCGGGGAGCTGTTTTTT | CASSLSPYVDTGELFF
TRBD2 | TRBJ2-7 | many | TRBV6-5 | TGTGCCACTAGCGGGCCGTTGGTGTACGAGCAGTACTTC | CATSGPLVYEQYF
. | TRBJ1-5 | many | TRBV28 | TGTGCCAGCAGTTTAGGGTCGGGTAACAATCAGCCCCAGCATTTT | CASSLGSGNNQPQHF
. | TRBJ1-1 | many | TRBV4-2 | TGTGCCAGCAGCCAAGAGGGGCAGAACACTGAAGCTTTCTTT | CASSQEGQNTEAFF
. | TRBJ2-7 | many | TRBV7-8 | TGTGCCAGCAGCTTAGTTTCCTACGAGCAGTACTTC | CASSLVSYEQYF
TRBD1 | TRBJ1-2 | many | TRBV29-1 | TGCAGCTCTACTAAAGGGACAGGGAATTTGGACACCTTC | CSSTKGTGNLDTF
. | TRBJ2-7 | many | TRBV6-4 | TGTGCCAGCACCATACCCCTCGTCCGGCTTGGTGTGAGGCTAGGGGAGCAGTACTTC | CASTIPLVRLGVRLGEQYF
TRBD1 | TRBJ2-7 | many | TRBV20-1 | TGCAGTGCTAGAGCCGAAACAGGGGGCGACGCCTACGAGCAGTACTTC | CSARAETGGDAYEQYF
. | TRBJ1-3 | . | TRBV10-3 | TGTGCCATCAGTGAGTCAGACACCTACTCTGGAAACACCATATATTTT | CAISESDTYSGNTIYF
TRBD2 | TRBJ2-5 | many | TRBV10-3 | TGTGCCATCAGTGACCCTTTTGGACTAGCGACTCAAGAGACCCAGTACTTC | CAISDPFGLATQETQYF
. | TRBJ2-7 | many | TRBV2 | TGTGCCAGCAACGAAGAGGTTCTCTTGGGGGAGCAGTACTTC | CASNEEVLLGEQYF
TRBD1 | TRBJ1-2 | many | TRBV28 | TGTGCCAGCAGTTTTCCGCAGGGGGCTAACTATGGCTACACCTTC | CASSFPQGANYGYTF
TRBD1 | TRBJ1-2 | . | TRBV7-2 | TGTGCCAGCAGCTTAGCGGGTGGTGCGGGACAGAAAGGCCACACCTTC | CASSLAGGAGQKGHTF
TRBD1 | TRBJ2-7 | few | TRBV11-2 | TGTGCCAGCAGTTTCATGCCGGGACAGGGCCCCTACGAGCAGTACTTC | CASSFMPGQGPYEQYF
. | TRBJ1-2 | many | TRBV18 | TGTGCCAGCTCACCACTAATTACAACTAACTATGGCTACACCTTC | CASSPLITTNYGYTF
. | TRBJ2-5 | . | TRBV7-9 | TGTGCCACCCGGGGAGACGGAGAGACCCAGTACTTT | CATRGDGETQYF
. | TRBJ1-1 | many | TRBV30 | TGTGCCTGGAGTTTACACATGAACACTGAAGCTTTCTTT | CAWSLHMNTEAFF
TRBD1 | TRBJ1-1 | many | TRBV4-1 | TGCGCCAGCAGCCATGAAGGGACAGGGGACGCTTTCTTT | CASSHEGTGDAFF
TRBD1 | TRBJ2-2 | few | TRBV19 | TGTGCCAGTAGTATAGTAAAGGGGGCCTACACCGGGGAGCTGTTTTTT | CASSIVKGAYTGELFF
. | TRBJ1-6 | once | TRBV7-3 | TGTGCCAGCAGCATCACAGGCTATAATTCACCCCTCCACTTT | CASSITGYNSPLHF
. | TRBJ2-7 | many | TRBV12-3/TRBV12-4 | TGTGCCAGCAGTTTAGGGCAGGGAAATCAGTACGAGCAGTACTTC | CASSLGQGNQYEQYF
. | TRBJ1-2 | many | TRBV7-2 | TGTGCCAGCAGCTTATACAACAGTAACTATGGCTACACCTTC | CASSLYNSNYGYTF
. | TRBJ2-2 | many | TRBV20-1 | TGCAGTGCTCCCGACAGGAACACCGGGGAGCTGTTTTTT | CSAPDRNTGELFF
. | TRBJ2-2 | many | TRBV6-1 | TGTGCCAGCAGTGAAAAGGGTTTCGGGGAGCTGTTTTTT | CASSEKGFGELFF
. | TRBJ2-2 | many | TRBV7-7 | TGTGCTAGCAGGCCAAGGGAGACCGGGGAGCTGTTTTTT | CASRPRETGELFF
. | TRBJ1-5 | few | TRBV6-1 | TGTGCCAGCAGGTCGTCGGGAGGGGGCAATCAGCCCCAGCATTTT | CASRSSGGGNQPQHF
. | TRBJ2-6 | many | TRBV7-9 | TGTGCCAGCAGCGAAGAAGGCAGGGCTGGGGCCAACGTCCTGACTTTC | CASSEEGRAGANVLTF
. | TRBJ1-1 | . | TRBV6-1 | TGTGCCAGCAGTCCGTCTTCGGGTATTCACACTGAAGCTTTCTTT | CASSPSSGIHTEAFF
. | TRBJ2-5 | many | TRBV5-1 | TGCGCCAGCAGCCTGGACCCCCTAGGAGGCAAGGAGACCCAGTACTTC | CASSLDPLGGKETQYF
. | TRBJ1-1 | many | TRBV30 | TGTGCCTGGAGTTTGACAGCCGAATTGGGTGAAGCTTTCTTT | CAWSLTAELGEAFF
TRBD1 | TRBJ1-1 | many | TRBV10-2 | TGCGCCAGCAATCGGTCAGGGGGTAAAGGCACTGAAGCCTTCTTT | CASNRSGGKGTEAFF
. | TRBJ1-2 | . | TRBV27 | TGTGCCAGCAGTTTATTTTCGAGTGGAGTTCAAGGAGACTATGGCTACACCTTC | CASSLFSSGVQGDYGYTF
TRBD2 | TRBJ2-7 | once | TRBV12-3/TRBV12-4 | TGTGCCAGCAGTCCCAGCGGGAGCGGATTCGAGCAGTACTTC | CASSPSGSGFEQYF
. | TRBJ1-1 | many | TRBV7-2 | TGTGCCAGCAGGTCGGCGGTGGGGAACACTGAAGCTTTCTTT | CASRSAVGNTEAFF
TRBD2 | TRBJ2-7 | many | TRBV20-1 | TGCAGTTTGGGGGAGGGGACTTACGAGCAGTACTTC | CSLGEGTYEQYF
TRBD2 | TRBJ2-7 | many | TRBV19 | TGTGCCAGTAGTATTGGGTCTAGCGGATCCTACGAGCAGTACTTC | CASSIGSSGSYEQYF
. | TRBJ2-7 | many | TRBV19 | TGTGCCAGCTCCATCACAGGTCTTTCCTACGAGCAGTACTTC | CASSITGLSYEQYF
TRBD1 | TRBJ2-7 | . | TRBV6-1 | TGTGCCAGCAGTGAGTGGGACAGTACCTACGAGCAGTACTTC | CASSEWDSTYEQYF
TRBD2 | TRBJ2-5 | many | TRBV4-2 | TGTGCCAGCAGCCAAGATAGCGGGAGAGAGACCCAGTACTTC | CASSQDSGRETQYF
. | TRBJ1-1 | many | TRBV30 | TGTGCCTGGAGTGTCCAGGGCGACACTGAAGCTTTCTTT | CAWSVQGDTEAFF
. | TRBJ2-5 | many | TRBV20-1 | TGCAGTGCTACCGATCTGTTCCAAGAGACCCAGTACTTC | CSATDLFQETQYF
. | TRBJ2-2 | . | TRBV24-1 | TGTGCCACCAGTGATTTGGTTCAGGGCGGTGGCACCGGGGAGCTGTTTTTT | CATSDLVQGGGTGELFF
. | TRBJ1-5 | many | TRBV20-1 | TGCAGTGGAATACGGACAGATGTTAGCAATCAGCCCCAGCATTTT | CSGIRTDVSNQPQHF
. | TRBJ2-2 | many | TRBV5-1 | TGCGCCAGCAGCTTGGAAGGGAAAAACACCGGGGAGCTGTTTTTT | CASSLEGKNTGELFF
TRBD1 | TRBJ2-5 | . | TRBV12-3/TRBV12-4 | TGTGCCAGCAGGAGGACAGGGGAAGAGACCCAGTACTTC | CASRRTGEETQYF
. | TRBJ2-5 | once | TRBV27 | TGTGCCAGCAGGTTGTCCCTCTGGGGGTCCCAGTACTTC | CASRLSLWGSQYF
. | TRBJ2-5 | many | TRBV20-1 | TGCAGTGCTGGGGGACCGGGATCGACCCAGTACTTC | CSAGGPGSTQYF
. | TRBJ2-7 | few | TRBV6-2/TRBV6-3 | TGTGCCAGCAGTTACCCGCGATTGTCCTACGAGCAGTACTTC | CASSYPRLSYEQYF
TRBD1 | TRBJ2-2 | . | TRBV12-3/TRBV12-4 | TGTGCCAGCAGGGACAGGGCCCCGAACACCGGGGAGCTGTTTTTT | CASRDRAPNTGELFF